The rows below give T cell receptor beta chains drawn from one sample of a study of T cells in localized non-small cell lung cancer. Profiled with immunoSEQ multiplex PCR; TCRdb holds only in-frame clones, not every one. The sample lists around 92,000 clones; approximately 90% were seen once. Material: PBMCs, obtained before any cancer treatment. Receptors originate from a woman aged 35 to 69 with stage II squamous cell lung carcinoma. Each CDR3 is given with its conserved first and last residue. D genes are given only for firm matches. Clone size is stated in some rows and not others, as once, few, many or a class when expanded.

j_call: TRBJ1-4
d_call: NA
v_call: TRBV19
clone_size: NA
cdr3_aa: CASKRTDSTNEKLFF
cdr3_nt: TGTGCCAGTAAACGGACAGACTCAACTAATGAAAAACTGTTTTTT

j_call: TRBJ2-3
d_call: NA
v_call: TRBV29-1
clone_size: NA
cdr3_aa: CSVVIEGRTDTQYF
cdr3_nt: TGCAGCGTTGTTATAGAGGGGCGCACAGATACGCAGTATTTT

j_call: TRBJ1-1
d_call: NA
v_call: TRBV5-6
clone_size: NA
cdr3_aa: CASSPRGRKNTEAFF
cdr3_nt: TGTGCCAGCAGTCCACGGGGGAGAAAGAACACTGAAGCTTTCTTT

j_call: TRBJ1-1
d_call: NA
v_call: TRBV6-6
clone_size: NA
cdr3_aa: CASTIGRSNTEAFF
cdr3_nt: TGTGCCAGCACCATCGGACGGTCGAACACTGAAGCTTTCTTT

j_call: TRBJ1-5
d_call: NA
v_call: TRBV2
clone_size: NA
cdr3_aa: CASSGDPEYQPQHF
cdr3_nt: TGTGCCAGCAGTGGGGACCCAGAATATCAGCCCCAGCATTTT

j_call: TRBJ1-2
d_call: NA
v_call: TRBV18
clone_size: NA
cdr3_aa: CASSPGPNSGYTF
cdr3_nt: TGTGCCAGCTCACCAGGGCCAAACTCTGGCTACACCTTC

j_call: TRBJ2-5
d_call: TRBD2
v_call: TRBV11-2
clone_size: NA
cdr3_aa: CASSPPAGVPGTQYF
cdr3_nt: TGTGCCAGCAGCCCACCAGCGGGGGTTCCCGGGACCCAGTACTTC

j_call: TRBJ2-5
d_call: NA
v_call: TRBV12-5
clone_size: NA
cdr3_aa: CASGLLPGAQETQYF
cdr3_nt: TGTGCTAGTGGTTTGCTTCCGGGGGCCCAAGAGACCCAGTACTTC

j_call: TRBJ1-2
d_call: TRBD1
v_call: TRBV5-5
clone_size: large
cdr3_aa: CASSLLRTGPDYTF
cdr3_nt: TGTGCCAGCAGCTTGCTTAGGACAGGGCCTGACTACACCTTC

j_call: TRBJ2-7
d_call: TRBD2
v_call: TRBV27
clone_size: NA
cdr3_aa: CASSMTSGAFYEQYF
cdr3_nt: TGTGCCAGCAGCATGACTAGCGGGGCCTTTTACGAGCAGTACTTC

j_call: TRBJ2-5
d_call: NA
v_call: TRBV14
clone_size: NA
cdr3_aa: CASSQTGKETQYF
cdr3_nt: TGTGCCAGCAGCCAAACAGGGAAAGAGACCCAGTACTTC

j_call: TRBJ1-5
d_call: NA
v_call: TRBV30
clone_size: NA
cdr3_aa: CAWSLSGSNQPQHF
cdr3_nt: TGTGCCTGGAGCCTATCGGGTAGCAATCAGCCCCAGCATTTT

j_call: TRBJ2-7
d_call: NA
v_call: TRBV4-1
clone_size: NA
cdr3_aa: CASSQDDRFSYEQYF
cdr3_nt: TGCGCCAGCAGCCAAGACGACAGGTTTTCCTACGAGCAGTACTTC

j_call: TRBJ2-5
d_call: TRBD1
v_call: TRBV10-2
clone_size: NA
cdr3_aa: CASRGVGTGRGQETQYF
cdr3_nt: TGCGCCAGCAGGGGCGTGGGGACAGGAAGGGGACAAGAGACCCAGTACTTC

j_call: TRBJ1-3
d_call: NA
v_call: TRBV7-2
clone_size: NA
cdr3_aa: CASSLSFATTGGNTIYF
cdr3_nt: TGTGCCAGCAGCCTATCATTCGCAACCACCGGTGGGAACACCATATATTTT

j_call: TRBJ1-4
d_call: NA
v_call: TRBV5-6
clone_size: NA
cdr3_aa: CASSLGLGMTSNEKLFF
cdr3_nt: TGTGCCAGCAGCTTGGGTCTGGGAATGACTTCTAATGAAAAACTGTTTTTT

j_call: TRBJ1-2
d_call: TRBD1
v_call: TRBV5-1
clone_size: NA
cdr3_aa: CASSPGGTERGYTF
cdr3_nt: TGCGCCAGCAGCCCAGGGGGGACAGAGAGAGGCTACACCTTC

j_call: TRBJ2-2
d_call: NA
v_call: TRBV6-6
clone_size: NA
cdr3_aa: CASSYENTGELFF
cdr3_nt: TGTGCCAGCAGTTACGAGAACACCGGGGAGCTGTTTTTT

j_call: TRBJ2-7
d_call: NA
v_call: TRBV6-1
clone_size: NA
cdr3_aa: CASSYGGTHYEQYF
cdr3_nt: TGTGCCAGCAGTTATGGCGGAACTCATTACGAGCAGTACTTC

j_call: TRBJ2-3
d_call: NA
v_call: TRBV10-3
clone_size: NA
cdr3_aa: CAISAAPPAVNTQYF
cdr3_nt: TGTGCCATCAGTGCGGCCCCTCCCGCTGTGAATACGCAGTATTTT

j_call: TRBJ1-5
d_call: TRBD1
v_call: TRBV19
clone_size: NA
cdr3_aa: CASRDRLYSNQPQHF
cdr3_nt: TGTGCCAGTAGGGACAGGCTGTATAGCAATCAGCCCCAGCATTTT

j_call: TRBJ1-1
d_call: NA
v_call: TRBV29-1
clone_size: NA
cdr3_aa: CSVDQEAFF
cdr3_nt: TGCAGCGTTGATCAAGAAGCTTTCTTT

j_call: TRBJ1-5
d_call: TRBD1
v_call: TRBV6-5
clone_size: NA
cdr3_aa: CASSPQGRNQPQHF
cdr3_nt: TGTGCCAGCAGTCCACAGGGGCGCAATCAGCCCCAGCATTTT

j_call: TRBJ2-7
d_call: NA
v_call: TRBV27
clone_size: once
cdr3_aa: CASSPPPGPRNEQYF
cdr3_nt: TGTGCCAGCAGTCCCCCGCCGGGACCCAGAAACGAGCAGTACTTC

j_call: TRBJ1-2
d_call: NA
v_call: TRBV13
clone_size: NA
cdr3_aa: CASSRVDRQPRPPLYGYTF
cdr3_nt: TGTGCCAGCAGCCGAGTCGACCGGCAGCCTCGACCCCCGCTCTATGGCTACACCTTC

j_call: TRBJ2-5
d_call: TRBD2
v_call: TRBV7-9
clone_size: NA
cdr3_aa: CASSLTSGPRQETQYF
cdr3_nt: TGTGCCAGCAGCTTGACTAGCGGGCCCAGGCAAGAGACCCAGTACTTC

j_call: TRBJ1-2
d_call: NA
v_call: TRBV6-6
clone_size: NA
cdr3_aa: CASSYGIGADYGYTF
cdr3_nt: TGTGCCAGCAGTTACGGAATCGGGGCCGATTATGGCTACACCTTC

j_call: TRBJ1-2
d_call: TRBD1
v_call: TRBV5-6
clone_size: NA
cdr3_aa: CASSLGQGVGGYTF
cdr3_nt: TGTGCCAGCAGCTTGGGACAGGGGGTCGGAGGCTACACCTTC

j_call: TRBJ1-1
d_call: NA
v_call: TRBV19
clone_size: NA
cdr3_aa: CASRPPGPRGTEAFF
cdr3_nt: TGTGCCAGTAGACCTCCGGGACCCCGAGGCACTGAAGCTTTCTTT

j_call: TRBJ2-7
d_call: NA
v_call: TRBV18
clone_size: NA
cdr3_aa: CASSATTSYEQYF
cdr3_nt: TGTGCCAGCTCAGCGACTACTTCCTACGAGCAGTACTTC

j_call: TRBJ1-2
d_call: TRBD1
v_call: TRBV19
clone_size: NA
cdr3_aa: CASSTPPDRGGYTF
cdr3_nt: TGTGCCAGTAGTACCCCCCCGGACAGGGGAGGCTACACCTTC

j_call: TRBJ2-7
d_call: NA
v_call: TRBV4-1
clone_size: NA
cdr3_aa: CASSQATGEQYF
cdr3_nt: TGCGCCAGCAGCCAAGCCACAGGGGAGCAGTACTTC

j_call: TRBJ2-1
d_call: NA
v_call: TRBV5-4
clone_size: NA
cdr3_aa: CASSLPRDNEQFF
cdr3_nt: TGTGCCAGCAGCTTGCCCCGAGACAATGAGCAGTTCTTC

j_call: TRBJ2-7
d_call: NA
v_call: TRBV10-3
clone_size: NA
cdr3_aa: CAISEAGRTFYEQYF
cdr3_nt: TGTGCCATCAGTGAGGCGGGGAGGACTTTCTACGAGCAGTACTTC

j_call: TRBJ1-1
d_call: NA
v_call: TRBV5-1
clone_size: NA
cdr3_aa: CASSATTGLMNTEAFF
cdr3_nt: TGCGCCAGCAGCGCAACCACCGGGCTTATGAACACTGAAGCTTTCTTT

j_call: TRBJ1-2
d_call: TRBD1
v_call: TRBV5-4
clone_size: NA
cdr3_aa: CASSSPTGVALGYTF
cdr3_nt: TGTGCCAGCAGCTCACCAACAGGGGTGGCCTTGGGCTACACCTTC

j_call: TRBJ2-7
d_call: TRBD1
v_call: TRBV7-9
clone_size: NA
cdr3_aa: CASSETRTGVPSYEQYF
cdr3_nt: TGTGCCAGCAGCGAGACGAGGACAGGGGTCCCCTCCTACGAGCAGTACTTC

j_call: TRBJ2-5
d_call: TRBD2
v_call: TRBV13
clone_size: NA
cdr3_aa: CASSLAGGQETQYF
cdr3_nt: TGTGCCAGCAGCTTAGCGGGAGGGCAAGAGACCCAGTACTTC

j_call: TRBJ1-5
d_call: TRBD1
v_call: TRBV2
clone_size: NA
cdr3_aa: CASSQDRGGGQPQHF
cdr3_nt: TGTGCCAGCAGCCAGGACAGGGGAGGAGGTCAGCCCCAGCATTTT

j_call: TRBJ2-1
d_call: TRBD1
v_call: TRBV2
clone_size: NA
cdr3_aa: CASSDQGTGLKNEQFF
cdr3_nt: TGTGCCAGCAGTGACCAGGGGACAGGGTTAAAAAATGAGCAGTTCTTC

j_call: TRBJ1-1
d_call: NA
v_call: TRBV19
clone_size: NA
cdr3_aa: CASSGPQRGDTEAFF
cdr3_nt: TGTGCCAGTAGCGGGCCTCAGAGGGGAGACACTGAAGCTTTCTTT

j_call: TRBJ1-5
d_call: NA
v_call: TRBV5-6
clone_size: NA
cdr3_aa: CASSLGGGNQPQHF
cdr3_nt: TGTGCCAGCAGCTTGGGCGGGGGGAACCAGCCCCAGCATTTT

j_call: TRBJ1-1
d_call: NA
v_call: TRBV28
clone_size: NA
cdr3_aa: CASSFEGGGMNTEAFF
cdr3_nt: TGTGCCAGCAGTTTTGAGGGGGGTGGGATGAACACTGAAGCTTTCTTT

j_call: TRBJ2-7
d_call: NA
v_call: TRBV2
clone_size: few
cdr3_aa: CASSYGTSLGEQYF
cdr3_nt: TGTGCCAGCAGTTACGGGACATCCTTAGGCGAGCAGTACTTC

j_call: TRBJ2-3
d_call: NA
v_call: TRBV9
clone_size: once
cdr3_aa: CASSVAPAYTDTQYF
cdr3_nt: TGTGCCAGCAGCGTAGCCCCAGCATACACAGATACGCAGTATTTT

j_call: TRBJ1-1
d_call: NA
v_call: TRBV4-1
clone_size: NA
cdr3_aa: CASSLPPGGRNTEAFF
cdr3_nt: TGCGCCAGCAGCCTCCCCCCCGGAGGTCGGAACACTGAAGCTTTCTTT

j_call: TRBJ2-7
d_call: NA
v_call: TRBV28
clone_size: NA
cdr3_aa: CASYDSPGEQYF
cdr3_nt: TGTGCCAGCTATGACAGTCCGGGGGAGCAGTACTTC

j_call: TRBJ1-5
d_call: NA
v_call: TRBV7-2
clone_size: few
cdr3_aa: CASSLIDNQPQHF
cdr3_nt: TGTGCCAGCAGCTTAATAGACAATCAGCCCCAGCATTTT

j_call: TRBJ1-2
d_call: TRBD1
v_call: TRBV7-9
clone_size: once
cdr3_aa: CASSLAGTGLYGYTF
cdr3_nt: TGTGCCAGCAGCTTAGCCGGGACAGGACTCTATGGCTACACCTTC

j_call: TRBJ2-6
d_call: NA
v_call: TRBV7-8
clone_size: NA
cdr3_aa: CASSDVRPPGANVLTF
cdr3_nt: TGTGCCAGCAGCGACGTAAGACCACCTGGGGCCAACGTCCTGACTTTC

j_call: TRBJ2-1
d_call: TRBD1
v_call: TRBV7-9
clone_size: NA
cdr3_aa: CASSLGQGPLNEQFF
cdr3_nt: TGTGCCAGCAGTCTTGGACAGGGACCCCTCAATGAGCAGTTCTTC

j_call: TRBJ1-3
d_call: NA
v_call: TRBV29-1
clone_size: NA
cdr3_aa: CSVAGRDNTIYF
cdr3_nt: TGCAGCGTTGCGGGCCGGGACAACACCATATATTTT

j_call: TRBJ1-2
d_call: TRBD1
v_call: TRBV5-5
clone_size: once
cdr3_aa: CASSPSPGQGAGYGYTF
cdr3_nt: TGTGCCAGCAGCCCGTCCCCCGGACAGGGGGCAGGCTATGGCTACACCTTC

j_call: TRBJ1-2
d_call: NA
v_call: TRBV6-1
clone_size: NA
cdr3_aa: CASGRSNYGYTF
cdr3_nt: TGTGCCAGCGGCCGGTCTAACTATGGCTACACCTTC

j_call: TRBJ2-7
d_call: NA
v_call: TRBV27
clone_size: NA
cdr3_aa: CASSLGWQVEYEQYF
cdr3_nt: TGTGCCAGCAGTTTAGGTTGGCAGGTGGAATACGAGCAGTACTTC

j_call: TRBJ1-5
d_call: NA
v_call: TRBV27
clone_size: NA
cdr3_aa: CASSLKATWGNQPQHF
cdr3_nt: TGTGCCAGCAGTTTAAAGGCGACATGGGGCAATCAGCCCCAGCATTTT

j_call: TRBJ2-1
d_call: TRBD1
v_call: TRBV11-2
clone_size: NA
cdr3_aa: CASSLGTGPNNEQFF
cdr3_nt: TGTGCCAGCAGCTTGGGGACAGGCCCAAACAATGAGCAGTTCTTC

j_call: TRBJ2-3
d_call: NA
v_call: TRBV10-1
clone_size: NA
cdr3_aa: CASSDPKDSRDTQYF
cdr3_nt: TGCGCCAGCAGTGATCCTAAGGACTCTAGAGATACGCAGTATTTT

j_call: TRBJ2-3
d_call: TRBD1
v_call: TRBV5-1
clone_size: NA
cdr3_aa: CASSFEGAPDTQYF
cdr3_nt: TGCGCCAGCAGCTTTGAGGGGGCCCCAGATACGCAGTATTTT